What follows are 31 T cell receptor beta chains derived from one specimen sequenced in a study of shared clonotypes between healthy human individuals. Only in-frame clones appear in the TCRdb table, and some are missing; sequencing was by immunoSEQ multiplex PCR. This table holds about 2.4 million clones, 93% found once. Sequencing input: naive CD4+ T cells from PBMCs. The subset is: CD45RA+ positively selected. The receptors shown here come from a man between 18 and 35 years old in good health. Some clones in this sample may be carry-over from other donors' samples.

The chain combines TRBV9 with TRBJ2-1; the D gene is possibly TRBD1 (5 bases). V lost 3 bases and J 0 bases, leaving 10 bases between the germline ends. This CDR3 is 15 amino acids long. CDR1 SGDLS and CDR2 YYNGEE come from the germline V gene. CDR3 nucleotides: TGTGCCAGCAGCGCTACAGGACACTCCTACAATGAGCAGTTCTTC. Its protein is CASSATGHSYNEQFF.

About this clone itself: The identical CDR3 is also encoded by other nucleotide sequences in the sample. The V and J genes are TRBV18 and TRBJ2-7; D is uncertain. Trimming shortened V by 3 bases and J by 4 bases, and 13 bases separated the two germline ends. This CDR3 is 14 amino acids long. Germline V gives CDR1 KGHSH, CDR2 LQKENI. CDR3 amino acids: CASSPGTRSYEQYF. The CDR3 DNA reads as TGTGCCAGCTCACCGGGCACCAGGTCTTACGAGCAGTACTTC.

This sequence joins TRBV6-1 and TRBJ1-3; TRBD1 agrees at 7 bases. This CDR3 has 15 amino acids. J lost 0 bases, V lost 5 bases, and 4 bases had no gene match. In germline, CDR1 is MNHNS, CDR2 SASEGT. This CDR3 reads CASSWDRSSGNTIYF. The CDR3 DNA sequence: TGTGCCAGCAGTTGGGACAGAAGCTCTGGAAACACCATATATTTT.

The rearrangement joins TRBV25-1 to TRBJ1-2; possibly TRBD1 for D (5 bases). This CDR3 has 14 amino acids. CDR1 MGHDK and CDR2 SYGVNS come from the germline V gene. V lost 6 bases to trimming and J lost 4 bases, with 15 bases between them. The CDR3 reads CASRPPETAYGYTF. The CDR3 DNA is TGTGCCAGCAGACCTCCGGAGACAGCCTATGGCTACACCTTC.

The chain couples TRBV6-1 to TRBJ1-5; D is possibly TRBD1 (6 bases). CDR3 length equals 13 residues. Deletions cut 6 bases from V and 5 bases from J, with 11 bases between. Per germline, CDR1 MNHNS and CDR2 SASEGT. CDR3 sequence (DNA): TGTGCCAGCAGGGTGACAGGCGATCAGCCCCAGCATTTT. This gives the protein CASRVTGDQPQHF.

V gene TRBV18 combines with J gene TRBJ2-3; D remains unclear. This CDR3 has 16 residues. Germline V CDR1 and CDR2: KGHSH, LQKENI. Between the trimmed V and J ends, which lost 1 base and 3 bases, there was a span of 14 bases. The DNA for the CDR3 is TGTGCCAGCTCACCACAATGGACCGGGTCAACAGATACGCAGTATTTT. This encodes CASSPQWTGSTDTQYF. The full variable domain, in which reference TRBV18 and TRBJ2-3 provide the parts outside the CDR3, is NAGVMQNPRHLVRRRGQEARLRCSPMKGHSHVYWYRQLPEEGLKFMVYLQKENIIDESGMPKERFSAEFPKEGPSILRIQQVVRGDSAAYFCASSPQWTGSTDTQYFGPGTRLTVL.

This chain connects TRBV27 to TRBJ2-4; possibly TRBD1 for D (5 bases). The ends were cut back, 2 bases at V and 5 bases at J, with 7 bases in the middle. CDR3 size: 13 residues. In germline, CDR1 is MNHEY, CDR2 SMNVEV (reference sequence). Here the CDR3 reads CASSLIQENIQYF. The CDR3 DNA reads as TGTGCCAGCAGTTTAATACAGGAAAACATTCAGTACTTC.

The rearrangement uses TRBV19 and TRBJ1-4; TRBD1 is a possible D gene (5 bases). The CDR3 is 15 residues long. Germline lookup yields CDR1 LNHDA and CDR2 SQIVND (reference sequence). Trimming left V 3 bases short and J 10 bases short, with 18 bases between. CDR3 DNA sequence: TGTGCCAGTAGTATGGTTTCAGGGATGCTGGGAAAACTGTTTTTT. It yields the protein CASSMVSGMLGKLFF. Together with reference TRBV19 and TRBJ1-4, the CDR3 gives the full variable domain: DGGITQSPKYLFRKEGQNVTLSCEQNLNHDAMYWYRQDPGQGLRLIYYSQIVNDFQKGDIAEGYSVSREKKESFPLTVTSAQKNPTAFYLCASSMVSGMLGKLFFGSGTQLSVL.

The chain uses TRBV28 and TRBJ2-5, with D uncertain. The CDR3 extends over 13 amino acids. V lost 4 bases, J lost 2 bases, and 8 bases lay in between. Germline lookup yields CDR1 MDHEN and CDR2 SYDVKM. Written as DNA, the CDR3 is TGTGCCAGCAGTTACGAGAAACAAGAGACCCAGTACTTC. This encodes CASSYEKQETQYF.

The chain employs TRBV7-6 and TRBJ2-7, with D perhaps matching TRBD2 (5 bases). Germline assignment: CDR1 SGHVS and CDR2 FNYEAQ. Between the trimmed V and J ends, which lost 1 base and 7 bases, there was a span of 11 bases. CDR3 size: 13 residues. CDR3 residues: CASSLGARREQYF. In nucleotides, the CDR3 is TGTGCCAGCAGCTTAGGAGCGAGGAGGGAGCAGTACTTC.

The chain links TRBV7-9 to TRBJ2-3; TRBD2 matches 9 bases. Trimming cost V 3 bases and J 2 bases; bases outside gene matches: 12. The CDR3 covers 18 residues. Germline-derived CDR1 and CDR2 are SEHNR and FQNEAQ (reference sequence). CDR3 nucleotides: TGTGCCAGCAGCTTCATAGGTGGCGGGAGGGGGATCACAGATACGCAGTATTTT. It yields the protein CASSFIGGGRGITDTQYF.

The rearrangement links TRBV5-1 to TRBJ1-5, with D tentatively TRBD1 (5 bases). Trimming took off 4 bases at V and 7 bases at J, with 18 bases between the two ends. In germline, CDR1 is SGHRS, CDR2 YFSETQ. The CDR3 runs 15 residues. The CDR3 protein is CASSGDGRAGQPQHF. CDR3 in DNA: TGCGCCAGCAGCGGGGACGGGCGGGCCGGGCAGCCCCAGCATTTT.

This chain connects TRBV7-8 to TRBJ2-5, with 9 bases aligning to TRBD2. The germline V gene has CDR1 SGHVS and CDR2 FQNEAQ. V lost 6 bases to trimming and J lost 4 bases; unmatched junction nucleotides: 12. CDR3 length: 16 residues. The CDR3 loop reads CASRPPGGRALETQYF. CDR3 DNA sequence: TGTGCCAGCAGACCCCCCGGCGGGAGGGCCTTAGAGACCCAGTACTTC. The variable domain in full, completed from reference TRBV7-8 and TRBJ2-5, reads GAGVSQSPRYKVAKRGQDVALRCDPISGHVSLFWYQQALGQGPEFLTYFQNEAQLDKSGLPSDRFFAERPEGSVSTLKIQRTQQEDSAVYLCASRPPGGRALETQYFGPGTRLLVL.

The chain combines TRBV27 with TRBJ1-5; tentative D call: TRBD1 (5 bases). Per the germline V gene, CDR1 is MNHEY and CDR2 is SMNVEV (reference sequence). Trimming pared 9 bases from V and 0 bases from J, leaving 15 bases between. The CDR3 has 15 amino acids. The CDR3: CASRRGGHSNQPQHF. The CDR3 bases are TGTGCCAGTAGGCGGGGGGGTCATAGCAATCAGCCCCAGCATTTT.

The gene calls are TRBV11-3 and TRBJ2-1, with a tentative D call TRBD2 (6 bases). Germline-derived CDR1 and CDR2 are SGHNT and YENEEA. The CDR3 runs to 15 residues. Trimming pared 1 base from V and 10 bases from J, leaving 17 bases between. The CDR3 region has the DNA TGTGCCAGCAGCTTAGGACTAGAGGAAGGGGAGGAGCAGTTCTTC. Translation: CASSLGLEEGEEQFF.

This clone was seen only once. The V gene is TRBV18, the J gene TRBJ1-5; 7 bases agree with TRBD1. The CDR3 contains 16 residues. V lost 3 bases and J lost 4; bases outside the gene matches: 9. Germline-derived CDR1 and CDR2 are KGHSH and LQKENI. CDR3 residues: CASSPPWAGGNQPQHF. In DNA, the CDR3 is TGTGCCAGCTCACCCCCTTGGGCAGGGGGAAATCAGCCCCAGCATTTT.

This clone has only a few counts. In nucleotides, the CDR3 is TGTGCCAGCAGCTTGACGGACAATAGCAATCAGCCCCAGCATTTT. This sequence encodes CASSLTDNSNQPQHF. The chain recombines TRBV7-3 with TRBJ1-5, with a tentative D call TRBD1 (5 bases). Looked up from germline, CDR1 is SGHTA and CDR2 is FQGTGA. V was shortened by 3 bases and J by 0 bases, with 9 bases between the two germline ends. The CDR3 loop spans 15 amino acids.

The chain links TRBV7-9 to TRBJ2-1; D call uncertain. The CDR3 covers 11 residues. Germline V gene sequence: CDR1 SEHNR, CDR2 FQNEAQ (reference sequence). Trimming removed 5 bases at V and 8 bases at J, with 7 bases between. CDR3 protein: CASSPFDEQFF. CDR3 coding DNA: TGTGCCAGCAGCCCGTTCGATGAGCAGTTCTTC.

CDR3 DNA: TGTGCCAGCAGGATGTCTCAGGGCGGCTACACCTTC. This gives the protein CASRMSQGGYTF. This chain joins TRBV5-5 and TRBJ1-2, with D possibly TRBD1 on 5 matching bases. Germline CDR1 SGHKS, CDR2 YYEKEE (reference sequence). This CDR3 region has 12 residues. Trimming took off 5 bases at V and 8 bases at J, with 13 bases between the two ends.

V usage is TRBV7-8 and J usage is TRBJ1-1; D remains ambiguous. Germline CDR1 reads SGHVS; CDR2 reads FQNEAQ. The CDR3 runs to 15 residues. V lost 5 bases, J lost 3 bases, and 16 bases lay in between. This CDR3 is CASSLLSGLDTEAFF. The CDR3 coding sequence is TGTGCCAGCAGCCTTCTGAGCGGGCTTGACACTGAAGCTTTCTTT.

Note on this clone: This likely comes from a read error, as the CDR3 has no conserved phenylalanine or tryptophan at its end. This chain connects TRBV29-1 to TRBJ2-2; D is ambiguous. Per germline, CDR1 SQVTM and CDR2 ANQGSEA. V was cut by 3 bases and J by 4 bases, with 3 bases left in between. This CDR3 region has 11 residues. Here the CDR3 DNA reads TGCAGCGTTGAGAGCACCGGGGAGCTGTTTCTT. Amino acids: CSVESTGELFL.

The chain has TRBV6-6 and TRBJ1-5; unclear D gene. The V gene's germline CDR1 is MNHNY and CDR2 SVGAGI (reference sequence). This CDR3 spans 14 amino acids. Trimming removed 6 bases from V and 0 bases from J, with 9 bases in between. DNA for the CDR3: TGTGCCAGCAGCCCCGTCCCTAGCAATCAGCCCCAGCATTTT. Its protein is CASSPVPSNQPQHF.

The rearrangement joins TRBV4-2 to TRBJ2-7; 7 bases fit TRBD2. V lost 1 base to trimming and J lost 2 bases; unmatched junction nucleotides: 5. There are 15 residues in the CDR3. CDR1 is LGHNA and CDR2 is YNFKEQ in the germline V gene. Here the CDR3 reads CASSQGAGETYEQYF. DNA for the CDR3: TGTGCCAGCAGCCAAGGTGCGGGAGAAACCTACGAGCAGTACTTC.

The chain employs TRBV7-9 and TRBJ1-1, with D possibly TRBD1 on 5 matching bases. This CDR3 has 12 amino acids. V lost 5 bases and J lost 5, with 9 bases in between. Germline CDR1 SEHNR, CDR2 FQNEAQ (reference sequence). CDR3 residues: CASSLGTTEAFF. CDR3 in DNA: TGTGCCAGCAGCCTGGGGACGACTGAAGCTTTCTTT.

This clone was observed a single time. The J gene is TRBJ2-2, the V gene TRBV30; 13 bases line up with TRBD2. Germline V gives CDR1 GTSNPN, CDR2 SVGIG (reference sequence). CDR3 length: 16 amino acids. Germline trimming cut 3 bases from V and 5 bases from J; bases unmatched to any gene: 6. This chain's CDR3 is CAWRRTSGRHTGELFF. In nucleotides, the CDR3 is TGTGCCTGGAGAAGGACTAGCGGGAGACATACCGGGGAGCTGTTTTTT.

This chain uses TRBV30 with TRBJ2-5; unclear D gene. The V gene lost 3 bases and the J gene lost 1 base, with 12 bases spanning the gap. The CDR3 is 14 amino acids. Germline CDR1 and CDR2: GTSNPN and SVGIG (reference sequence). CDR3 protein: CAWSQVITQETQYF. The CDR3, as DNA: TGTGCCTGGAGCCAGGTTATCACCCAAGAGACCCAGTACTTC.

Turning to this clone: Other DNA sequences from this sample encode an identical CDR3 as well. V is TRBV10-3 and J is TRBJ2-5; tentative D call: TRBD2 (6 bases). V lost 5 bases and J 4 bases, leaving 8 bases between the germline ends. This CDR3 region has 12 residues. CDR1 and CDR2 (germline): ENHRY, SYGVKD. The CDR3 loop is CAISRGGETQYF. The CDR3 nucleotides are TGTGCCATCAGTAGGGGAGGAGAGACCCAGTACTTC.

V gene TRBV10-3 combines with J gene TRBJ1-1, with a weak D call TRBD1 (5 bases). The CDR3 sequence is 16 residues long. Trimming pared 10 bases from V and 3 bases from J, leaving 24 bases between. Germline V gene lookup returns CDR1 ENHRY and CDR2 SYGVKD. The CDR3 nucleotides read TGTGCCACTACCCTGGAAATTCCTTCGGGGGACACTGAAGCTTTCTTT. Translating gives CATTLEIPSGDTEAFF.

This chain uses TRBV2 with TRBJ1-1; unclear D gene. Trimming cost V 3 bases and J 8 bases, with 10 bases left between them. This CDR3 spans 12 amino acids. CDR1 and CDR2 from the germline V gene are SNHLY and FYNNEI. The CDR3 DNA sequence: TGTGCCAGCAGTGACCTTGGGATAGAAGCTTTCTTT. Its protein product is CASSDLGIEAFF. Full variable domain (outside the CDR3, taken from reference TRBV2 and TRBJ1-1): EPEVTQTPSHQVTQMGQEVILRCVPISNHLYFYWYRQILGQKVEFLVSFYNNEISEKSEIFDDQFSVERPDGSNFTLKIRSTKLEDSAMYFCASSDLGIEAFFGQGTRLTVV.

This chain joins TRBV28 and TRBJ2-5; no firm D call. CDR3 length: 11 residues. Germline assignment: CDR1 MDHEN and CDR2 SYDVKM. Trimming took off 5 bases at V and 5 bases at J, with 6 bases between the two ends. CDR3 in amino acids: CASSKRETQYF. The CDR3 region has the DNA TGTGCCAGCAGTAAGAGGGAGACCCAGTACTTC. Drawing the rest from reference TRBV28 and TRBJ2-5, the complete variable domain is DVKVTQSSRYLVKRTGEKVFLECVQDMDHENMFWYRQDPGLGLRLIYFSYDVKMKEKGDIPEGYSVSREKKERFSLILESASTNQTSMYLCASSKRETQYFGPGTRLLVL.

This clone was seen a few times. Other DNA sequences in this sample translate to the same CDR3. V gene TRBV4-3 combines with J gene TRBJ1-5, with 8 bases fitting TRBD1. This CDR3 region has 14 residues. Germline V gene sequence: CDR1 LGHNA, CDR2 YSLEER. V lost 4 bases, J lost 4 bases, and 3 bases stayed unmatched. The CDR3 sequence: CASSLRTGNQPQHF. CDR3 nucleotide sequence: TGCGCCAGCAGCCTCAGGACAGGGAATCAGCCCCAGCATTTT.